A selection of T cell receptor beta chains follows, all from one sample in a study of blood T cell repertoires in COVID-19. Method: immunoSEQ multiplex PCR; TCRdb's copy keeps in-frame clones and lacks some. The data show roughly 75,000 clones, roughly 70% seen once. The specimen sequenced was peripheral blood. Receptors were obtained from a human donor with acute or convalescent COVID-19. The donor label of this sample is uncertain. The CDR3 runs from the conserved cysteine through the conserved F or W. A D gene is named only where the DNA matches it firmly. Clone size appears in some rows only: once, few, many, or a class for an expanded clone.

V: TRBV6-4; D: TRBD2; J: TRBJ2-5; length: 16; size: .; DNA: TGTGCCAGCAGTGCCACCACCGGGACTAGTAGAGAGACCCAGTACTTC; CDR3: CASSATTGTSRETQYF
V: TRBV19; D: .; J: TRBJ2-1; length: 14; size: few; DNA: TGTGCCAGTAGTACACAGGGAAGGGGTGATGAGCAGTTCTTC; CDR3: CASSTQGRGDEQFF
V: TRBV7-8; D: .; J: TRBJ1-5; length: 15; size: .; DNA: TGTGCCAGCAGCGCCAGGGAGGGGGAGAATCAGCCCCAGCATTTT; CDR3: CASSAREGENQPQHF
V: TRBV7-8; D: .; J: TRBJ2-5; length: 13; size: .; DNA: TGTGCCAGCAGCGGTGCGCAACGCGAGACCCAGTACTTC; CDR3: CASSGAQRETQYF
V: TRBV15; D: .; J: TRBJ1-4; length: 12; size: .; DNA: TGTGCCACCAGCGGCCCCAATGAAAAACTGTTTTTT; CDR3: CATSGPNEKLFF
V: TRBV25-1; D: .; J: TRBJ1-2; length: 12; size: .; DNA: TGTGCCAGCAGTGGAGTAGGGGGTGGCTACACCTTC; CDR3: CASSGVGGGYTF
V: TRBV19; D: .; J: TRBJ1-5; length: 14; size: .; DNA: TGTGCCACCAGTAGGGCCCAGGGAGGCCAGCCCCAGCATTTT; CDR3: CATSRAQGGQPQHF
V: TRBV28; D: .; J: TRBJ1-2; length: 13; size: .; DNA: TGTGCCAGCAGTTTGGAGGGGAACTATGGCTACACCTTC; CDR3: CASSLEGNYGYTF
V: TRBV28; D: TRBD2; J: TRBJ2-1; length: 17; size: .; DNA: TGTGCCAGCAGTCCTAAGGGTCTAGCGGGTTCCTACAATGAGCAGTTCTTC; CDR3: CASSPKGLAGSYNEQFF
V: TRBV27; D: .; J: TRBJ2-7; length: 14; size: few; DNA: TGTGCCAGCAGGGTAACAGGGTTTCGCTACGAGCAGTACTTC; CDR3: CASRVTGFRYEQYF
V: TRBV2; D: .; J: TRBJ2-2; length: 13; size: .; DNA: TGTGCCAGCAAGGGGACGAACACCGGGGAGCTGTTTTTT; CDR3: CASKGTNTGELFF
V: TRBV27; D: .; J: TRBJ2-4; length: 15; size: .; DNA: TGTGCCAGCAGTCTAACGTCGCATGTACAAAACATTCAGTACTTC; CDR3: CASSLTSHVQNIQYF
V: TRBV5-1; D: TRBD1; J: TRBJ1-1; length: 14; size: .; DNA: TGCGCCAGCAGCCAGATCCTACAGGGGTCTGAAGCTTTCTTT; CDR3: CASSQILQGSEAFF
V: TRBV6-5; D: TRBD1; J: TRBJ1-2; length: 15; size: .; DNA: TGTGCCAGCAGCGGAGGGGGACAGGGGTCCTATGGCTACACCTTC; CDR3: CASSGGGQGSYGYTF
V: TRBV11-2; D: .; J: TRBJ1-5; length: 13; size: few; DNA: TGTGCCAGCAGCTTATATAGCAATCAGCCCCAGCATTTT; CDR3: CASSLYSNQPQHF